This T cell receptor (beta chain) was recovered during a study of T cell responses to AZD1222 COVID-19 vaccine (dated by TCRdb to 2020 to 2022). Concerning the study at large: AZD1222 recipients given second doses at about 4 weeks or at about 12 weeks were pooled, since spike-specific TCR depth and breadth were not found to differ between the two schedules. TCR sequencing was performed for about 250 trial participants, of whom roughly 200 were given two doses of AZD1222 and about 25 were given two doses of MenACWY control vaccine. Trial participants were enrolled into age subgroups of 18-55, 56-69 and 70-plus years, which contained around 150, 29 and 61 TCR-sequenced participants, respectively. Study-wide findings and limitations: Because no day 14 peak-response samples were available, repertoires were characterized only after the peak T cell response. Reportedly, almost half of the unique spike-specific TCRs recognized epitopes lying outside the regions that are mutated in the B.1.351 and B.1.1.7 variants. Participants were mostly white British and included more females than males, and it was suggested by the authors that clonal diversity may have been underestimated. In the small 56-69-year group, the increase in depth fell short of significance, most likely because of low power. Conclusions about previously exposed vaccinees were limited because only six AZD1222 recipients were SARS-CoV-2 seropositive at baseline. Vaccine-associated CD4 TCRs spanned the whole spike protein, with dominant responses in regions 160-218 and 743-854. Spike-specific TCR breadth and depth rose significantly after two AZD1222 doses compared with day 0 and with MenACWY recipients.

The time point label of this sample denotes: baseline before first vaccination. Vaccinee samples were obtained from the UK trials COV001 and COV002, which included a single-blind randomized controlled phase 2/3 trial of AZD1222 (ChAdOx1 nCoV-19) in healthy adults. For TCRbeta chain sequencing, PBMC samples from trial participants were taken at day 0 and at day 28 after the second dose. Points on this clone: The specificity of this receptor is unknown. Base qualities are not at hand, and no much larger clone is one base apart.

The CDR3 regions of human TCRbeta chains were subjected to immunosequencing. Per the source publication's procedure: TCRs in the repertoires were compared against a reference library of SARS-CoV-2-specific TCRs that had been generated with the MIRA antigen-specificity platform. Breadth was defined as the fraction of unique TCRs that were SARS-CoV-2-associated, and depth was defined as the fraction of total T cells that were SARS-CoV-2-associated. Using the MIRA data, each spike-specific TCR was mapped to the spike region that the TCR reacts to and placed in a CD4 or CD8 class. Log10-transformed breadth and depth values were compared by one-way ANOVA with Sidak's multiple comparisons tests. TCRdb provides this immuneACCESS table in a form limited to in-frame rearrangements. Some clones are lacking; in checked studies, under half of them reflect an unresolved V gene, and why the rest are absent is not known. For V, J and clone size, that table is used; D and trimming come from the DNA. In all, the sample holds approximately 160,000 clones, and approximately 93% of those were seen once. The ten largest make up about 0.9% of the sample.

CDR1 and CDR2 were assigned from the germline V gene (reference sequence) as LNHDA and SQIVND. Trimming removed 7 bases from V and 4 bases from J, leaving 17 bases between the germline ends. Including cysteine and phenylalanine, the CDR3 has 16 amino acids. Here the CDR3 DNA is all that survives: 48 bases in frame from base 1. Sample: peripheral blood, taken on day 0 of AZD1222 vaccination. The TCR sequence derives from an adult in good health. Rearrangement joined TRBV19 to TRBJ1-6; a weak D assignment points to TRBD1 (5 bases agree). The CDR3 has the sequence CASTGPNRGYNSPLHF. The DNA is as follows: TGTGCCAGTACGGGACCCAACCGGGGGTATAATTCACCCCTCCACTTT.